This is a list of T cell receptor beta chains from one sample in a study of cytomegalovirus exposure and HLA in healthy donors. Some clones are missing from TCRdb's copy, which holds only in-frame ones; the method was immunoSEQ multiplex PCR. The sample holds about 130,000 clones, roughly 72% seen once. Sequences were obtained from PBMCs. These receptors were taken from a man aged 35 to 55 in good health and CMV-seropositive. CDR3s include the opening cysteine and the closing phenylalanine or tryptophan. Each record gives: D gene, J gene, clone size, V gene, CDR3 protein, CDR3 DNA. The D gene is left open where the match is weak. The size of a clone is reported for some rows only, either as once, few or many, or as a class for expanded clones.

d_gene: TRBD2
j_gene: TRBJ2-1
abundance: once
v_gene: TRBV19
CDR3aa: CASSMILAGVNEQFF
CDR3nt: TGTGCCAGTAGTATGATCCTAGCGGGAGTAAATGAGCAGTTCTTC

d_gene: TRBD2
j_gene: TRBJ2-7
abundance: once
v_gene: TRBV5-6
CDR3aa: CASSSPSGGPSYEQYF
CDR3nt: TGTGCCAGCAGCTCGCCTAGCGGGGGGCCCTCCTACGAGCAGTACTTC

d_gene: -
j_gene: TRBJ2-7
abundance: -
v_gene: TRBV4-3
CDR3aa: CASSQDRTRSYEQYF
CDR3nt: TGCGCCAGCAGCCAAGATCGTACAAGATCCTACGAGCAGTACTTC

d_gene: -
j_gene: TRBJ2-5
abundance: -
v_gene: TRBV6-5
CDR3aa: CASSYSGGQETQYF
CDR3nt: TGTGCCAGCAGTTACTCGGGGGGGCAGGAGACCCAGTACTTC

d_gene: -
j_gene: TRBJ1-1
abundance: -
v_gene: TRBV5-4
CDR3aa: CASSLNQKNTEAFF
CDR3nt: TGTGCCAGCAGCTTGAATCAGAAGAACACTGAAGCTTTCTTT

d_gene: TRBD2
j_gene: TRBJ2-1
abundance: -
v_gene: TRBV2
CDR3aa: CASSAKGLAIYNEQFF
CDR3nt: TGTGCCAGCAGTGCAAAGGGACTAGCGATCTACAATGAGCAGTTCTTC

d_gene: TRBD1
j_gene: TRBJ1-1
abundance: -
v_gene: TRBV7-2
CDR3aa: CASSEDREENPEAFF
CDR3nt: TGTGCCAGCAGCGAAGACAGGGAGGAAAATCCTGAAGCTTTCTTT

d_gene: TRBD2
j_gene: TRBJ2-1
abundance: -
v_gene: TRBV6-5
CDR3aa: CASSYASGRVYNEQFF
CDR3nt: TGTGCCAGCAGTTACGCTAGCGGGAGAGTCTACAATGAGCAGTTCTTC

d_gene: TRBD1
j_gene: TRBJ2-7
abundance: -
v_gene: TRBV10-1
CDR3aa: CASSRDRGAEQYF
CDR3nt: TGCGCCAGCAGCCGGGACAGGGGCGCCGAGCAGTACTTC

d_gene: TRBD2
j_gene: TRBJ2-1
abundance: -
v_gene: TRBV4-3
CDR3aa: CASSRAGGNHNEQFF
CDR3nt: TGCGCCAGCAGCCGAGCGGGAGGGAACCACAATGAGCAGTTCTTC

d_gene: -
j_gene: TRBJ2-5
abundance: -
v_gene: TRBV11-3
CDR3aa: CASSLNGGTETQYF
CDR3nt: TGTGCCAGCAGCTTAAATGGAGGGACGGAGACCCAGTACTTC

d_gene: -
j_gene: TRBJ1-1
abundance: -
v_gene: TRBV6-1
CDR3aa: CASSDGHFFSDTEAFF
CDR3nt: TGTGCCAGCAGTGACGGACACTTCTTCAGCGACACTGAAGCTTTCTTT

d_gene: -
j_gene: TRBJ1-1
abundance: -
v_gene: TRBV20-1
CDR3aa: CSASQNTEAFF
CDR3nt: TGCAGTGCTAGCCAGAACACTGAAGCTTTCTTT

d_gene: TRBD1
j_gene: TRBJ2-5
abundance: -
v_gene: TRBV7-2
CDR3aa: CASSLEGTGGEETQYF
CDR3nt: TGTGCCAGCAGCTTAGAAGGGACAGGGGGAGAGGAGACCCAGTACTTC